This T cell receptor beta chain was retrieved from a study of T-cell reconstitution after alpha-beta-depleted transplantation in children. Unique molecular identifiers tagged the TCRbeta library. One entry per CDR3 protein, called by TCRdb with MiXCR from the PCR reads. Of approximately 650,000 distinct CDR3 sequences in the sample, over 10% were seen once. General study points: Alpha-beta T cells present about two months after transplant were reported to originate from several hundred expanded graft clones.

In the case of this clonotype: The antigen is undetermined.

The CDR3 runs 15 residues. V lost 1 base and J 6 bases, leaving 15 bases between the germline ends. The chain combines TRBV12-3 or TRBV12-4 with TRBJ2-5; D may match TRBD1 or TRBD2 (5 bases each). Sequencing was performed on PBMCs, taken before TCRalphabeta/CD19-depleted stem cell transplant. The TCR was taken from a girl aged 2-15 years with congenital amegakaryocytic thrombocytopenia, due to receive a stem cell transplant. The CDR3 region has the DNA TGTGCCAGCAGTTTAGGGACTCAGGGTTTGAAGACCCAGTACTTC. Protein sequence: CASSLGTQGLKTQYF.